These 20 T cell receptor beta chains were sequenced from one sample in a study of T cell repertoires in cytomegalovirus infection. TCRdb re-analysed the reads in MiXCR, keeping a single row per CDR3 protein. The sample includes about 360,000 distinct CDR3 sequences, approximately 18% of them seen just once. The sequenced sample was PBMCs. The receptors originated from a human donor in good health (CMV status not recorded). Some clones in this sample may be carry-over from other donors' samples.

J is TRBJ2-3 and V is TRBV4-1, with a tentative D call TRBD2 (6 bases). There are 15 residues in the CDR3. V lost 0 bases and J lost 2, with 9 bases in between. Germline V gene data show CDR1 as MGHRA and CDR2 as YSYEKL. The chain's CDR3 is CASSQDWEDTDTQYF. Here the CDR3 DNA reads TGCGCCAGCAGCCAAGACTGGGAGGACACAGATACGCAGTATTTT.

This clonotype has just a few counts. The chain employs TRBV7-9 and TRBJ2-5, with a weak D call TRBD1 (5 bases). Trimming pared 4 bases from V and 5 bases from J, leaving 11 bases between. Germline CDR1 and CDR2: SEHNR and FQNEAQ (reference sequence). This CDR3 has 13 residues. The CDR3 nucleotides are TGTGCCAGCAGCTACAGGAGCTTCGAGACCCAGTACTTC. This gives the protein CASSYRSFETQYF.

The chain links TRBV28 to TRBJ2-1, with D possibly TRBD1 on 7 matching bases. Germline CDR1 MDHEN, CDR2 SYDVKM. Trimming removed 10 bases at V and 0 bases at J, with 13 bases between. CDR3 length: 14 amino acids. DNA of the CDR3: TGTGCCACCAGGGGGGTCAGCTCCTACAATGAGCAGTTCTTC. It yields the protein CATRGVSSYNEQFF.

This clonotype was detected only a few times. V and J are TRBV12-3 or TRBV12-4 and TRBJ1-1, with 7 nucleotides matching TRBD1. This CDR3 is 14 amino acids long. J was trimmed by 5 bases and V by 5 bases; bases with no gene match: 8. The CDR3 DNA follows: TGTGCCAGCAGTCGCAGGGGGTCCGGGACTGAAGCTTTCTTT. It encodes CASSRRGSGTEAFF.

This clonotype was recorded once. The gene calls are TRBV6-5 and TRBJ2-1; TRBD2 might be the D (7 bases). The CDR3 extends over 18 amino acids. Germline V gives CDR1 MNHEY, CDR2 SVGAGI. Trimming pared 6 bases from V and 4 bases from J, leaving 25 bases between. For the CDR3, the DNA is TGTGCCAGCAGGCCGTCACCTCAGGGGAGGGTTTTATACAATGAGCAGTTCTTC. Translating gives CASRPSPQGRVLYNEQFF.

This clonotype was counted only a few times. The chain carries TRBV4-1 and TRBJ1-1; a weak D match, TRBD1 (6 bases). Deletions cut 1 base from V and 1 base from J, with 10 bases between. The CDR3 is 15 amino acids. The germline gives CDR1 MGHRA, CDR2 YSYEKL. The CDR3 spells CASSQGGTPNTEAFF. The CDR3, as DNA: TGCGCCAGCAGCCAAGGCGGGACACCGAACACTGAAGCTTTCTTT.

A note on this clonotype: A read error may explain this, as a much larger clone is one base away. This likely comes from a read error, as the CDR3 has no conserved phenylalanine or tryptophan at its end. The chain employs TRBV7-8 and TRBJ2-1; perhaps TRBD2 as D (5 bases). The CDR3 is made up of 15 amino acids. The germline CDR1 and CDR2 sequences are SGHVS and FQNEAQ. V lost 5 bases and J 5 bases, leaving 16 bases between the germline ends. In DNA form, the CDR3 reads TGTGCCAGCAGCGTACTAGTCCTAAACCACAATGAGCAGTTCCTC. Its protein is CASSVLVLNHNEQFL.

The chain carries TRBV7-6 and TRBJ2-7; D unresolved. Germline V lookup: CDR1 SGHVS, CDR2 FNYEAQ. Trimming pared 4 bases from V and 0 bases from J, leaving 19 bases between. CDR3 length: 17 residues. CDR3 sequence (DNA): TGTGCCAGCAGCTCCCCACACCTGGGCCCGAACTCCTACGAGCAGTACTTC. The encoded protein is CASSSPHLGPNSYEQYF.

This clonotype has just a few counts. The rearrangement joins TRBV6-6 to TRBJ2-7; TRBD2 matches 9 bases. The CDR3 spans 14 residues. V lost 7 bases to trimming and J lost 4 bases; unmatched junction nucleotides: 8. CDR1 and CDR2 from the germline V gene are MNHNY and SVGAGI (reference sequence). The CDR3 DNA is TGTGCCAGCACTCCAAGCGGGGGGCCATACGAGCAGTACTTC. Residues: CASTPSGGPYEQYF.

This clonotype has at least ten counts. V usage is TRBV6-2 or TRBV6-3 and J usage is TRBJ1-5; D is undetermined. Trimming cost V 5 bases and J 2 bases, with 16 bases left between them. Germline CDR1 MNHEY, CDR2 SVGEGT. This CDR3 is 16 amino acids long. The CDR3 sequence is CASSESTPRGNQPQHF. DNA of the CDR3: TGTGCCAGCAGTGAGAGCACCCCACGAGGCAATCAGCCCCAGCATTTT.

The chain links TRBV2 to TRBJ2-5; D ambiguous. V lost 2 bases, J lost 2 bases, and 12 bases lay in between. Germline CDR1 SNHLY, CDR2 FYNNEI. The CDR3 spans 15 residues. In nucleotides, the CDR3 is TGTGCCAGCAGTGAAAACCTAGGATGGCAAGAGACCCAGTACTTC. This sequence encodes CASSENLGWQETQYF.

V gene TRBV12-3 or TRBV12-4 combines with J gene TRBJ1-1; D remains unclear. This CDR3 is built from 12 residues. The germline V and J ends were trimmed by 5 bases and 8 bases, with 12 bases remaining between them. In DNA, the CDR3 is TGTGCCAGCAGTCAATCCATGGCGGAAGCTTTCTTT. Translated, it gives CASSQSMAEAFF.

This clonotype was picked up many times. The chain uses TRBV7-6 and TRBJ2-5, with D possibly being TRBD1 or TRBD2 (5 bases each). V shed 6 bases and J shed 4 bases, with 24 bases lying between them. Germline CDR1 is SGHVS and CDR2 is FNYEAQ. The CDR3 has 17 residues. The CDR3 sequence: CASSPAGVLQGAETQYF. For the CDR3, the DNA is TGTGCCAGCAGTCCGGCCGGGGTGTTGCAAGGGGCAGAGACCCAGTACTTC.

On this clonotype itself: Being one base from a much bigger clone, this may be a read error. The gene calls are TRBV11-2 and TRBJ2-7, with 10 bases lining up with TRBD2. CDR1 and CDR2 from the germline V gene are SGHAT and FQNNGV. The CDR3 sequence is 14 residues long. CDR3: CPSSTRLAGYEQYF. CDR3 DNA: TGTCCCAGCAGCACCCGACTAGCGGGCTACGAGCAGTACTTC. Full variable domain (outside the CDR3, taken from reference TRBV11-2 and TRBJ2-7): EAGVAQSPRYKIIEKRQSVAFWCNPISGHATLYWYQQILGQGPKLLIQFQNNGVVDDSQLPKDRFSAERLKGVDSTLKIQPAKLEDSAVYLCPSSTRLAGYEQYFGPGTRLTVT.

The V gene is TRBV4-1, the J gene TRBJ1-2; 7 nucleotides align to TRBD1. The germline gives CDR1 MGHRA, CDR2 YSYEKL. The J segment lost 4 bases and the V segment lost 5 bases, leaving 10 bases of the junction unmatched. The CDR3 is 15 residues long. The chain's CDR3 is CASSTMQGGGYGYTF. CDR3 nucleotide sequence: TGCGCCAGCAGCACAATGCAGGGGGGAGGCTATGGCTACACCTTC.

This clonotype was recorded at least ten times. The chain joins TRBV5-4 to TRBJ2-5; D may correspond to TRBD1 or TRBD2 (5 bases each). The CDR3 sequence is 16 residues long. V lost 4 bases to trimming and J lost 0 bases, with 16 bases between them. Germline values: CDR1 SGHNT, CDR2 YYREEE (reference sequence). CDR3 in amino acids: CASSPGPTMDQETQYF. CDR3 DNA: TGTGCCAGCAGCCCGGGACCAACCATGGACCAAGAGACCCAGTACTTC. The entire variable domain, with the rest obtained from reference TRBV5-4 and TRBJ2-5, is as follows: ETGVTQSPTHLIKTRGQQVTLRCSSQSGHNTVSWYQQALGQGPQFIFQYYREEENGRGNFPPRFSGLQFPNYSSELNVNALELDDSALYLCASSPGPTMDQETQYFGPGTRLLVL.

In this sample, this clonotype turned up many times. The chain couples TRBV7-2 to TRBJ1-1; TRBD1 matches 11 bases. From germline, CDR1 is SGHTA and CDR2 FQGNSA. J gave up 11 bases and V 0 bases, and 11 bases lay outside the gene matches. The CDR3 runs to 16 residues. The CDR3 spells CASSLAPLGQGAGAFF. The CDR3 coding sequence is TGTGCCAGCAGCTTAGCCCCTCTAGGACAGGGGGCGGGGGCTTTCTTT.

This clonotype was seen a handful of times. The chain has TRBV6-5 and TRBJ2-2; TRBD2 is a possible D gene (6 bases). This CDR3 is built from 16 residues. Trimming pared 2 bases from V and 5 bases from J, leaving 15 bases between. CDR1 is MNHEY and CDR2 is SVGAGI in the germline V gene. The CDR3 DNA reads as TGTGCCAGCAGTTACAGAAGGGCGGGATGGACCGGGGAGCTGTTTTTT. Its protein product is CASSYRRAGWTGELFF.

V gene TRBV20-1 combines with J gene TRBJ2-1, with 9 nucleotides matching TRBD2. J gave up 1 base and V 3 bases, and 1 base lay outside the gene matches. The CDR3 totals 14 residues. CDR1 is DFQATT, CDR2 SNEGSKA, per germline (reference sequence). The CDR3 bases are TGCAGTGCTAGGACTAGCGGATCCTACAATGAGCAGTTCTTC. It encodes CSARTSGSYNEQFF.

J is TRBJ2-1 and V is TRBV14; 8 positions agree with TRBD2. Germline V gene sequence: CDR1 SGHDN, CDR2 FVKESK. J was trimmed by 10 bases and V by 0 bases; bases with no gene match: 5. This CDR3 spans 14 amino acids. The CDR3 nucleotides are TGTGCCAGCAGCCAAGATAGGCGGGAGGAGGAGCAGTTCTTC. Protein product: CASSQDRREEEQFF. The complete variable domain, with remaining parts taken from reference TRBV14 and TRBJ2-1, reads EAGVTQFPSHSVIEKGQTVTLRCDPISGHDNLYWYRRVMGKEIKFLLHFVKESKQDESGMPNNRFLAERTGGTYSTLKVQPAELEDSGVYFCASSQDRREEEQFFGPGTRLTVL.